The next 8 T cell receptor beta chains were all read from a single sample in a study of control samples from healthy donors and cancer patients. Method: immunoSEQ multiplex PCR; TCRdb's copy keeps in-frame clones and lacks some. Of 80,000 or so clones listed, 90% to 95% are singletons. Sequencing used blood. These receptor sequences come from a middle-aged woman in good health.

The J gene is TRBJ2-1, the V gene TRBV28; D is possibly TRBD1 (8 bases). The CDR3 extends over 15 amino acids. The V end lost 7 bases, the J end lost 9 bases, and 22 bases lay between the germline ends. CDR1 and CDR2 from the germline V gene are MDHEN and SYDVKM. The CDR3, as DNA: TGTGCCAGCAAAGACGGACAGGGAGGGCGGGGTGAGCAGTTCTTC. This encodes CASKDGQGGRGEQFF.

This rearrangement joins TRBV4-3 to TRBJ2-5, with D possibly called TRBD1 or TRBD2 (5 bases each). Between the trimmed V and J ends, which lost 0 bases and 5 bases, there was a span of 13 bases. The germline gives CDR1 LGHNA, CDR2 YSLEER. This CDR3 has 15 residues. The CDR3 sequence: CASSQDPGAMETQYF. The CDR3 DNA is TGCGCCAGCAGCCAAGACCCCGGGGCGATGGAGACCCAGTACTTC.

The chain links TRBV6-5 to TRBJ1-2; TRBD1 might be the D (5 bases). CDR1 and CDR2 from the germline V gene are MNHEY and SVGAGI. This CDR3 contains 16 residues. Trimming stripped 2 bases from V and 5 bases from J, with 18 bases between. The CDR3 coding sequence is TGTGCCAGCAGTTACACACAGCAAACAGGATGGTATGGCTACACCTTC. Translated, it gives CASSYTQQTGWYGYTF.

The V gene is TRBV12-3 or TRBV12-4, the J gene TRBJ1-2; 9 bases map to TRBD1. There are 13 residues in the CDR3. The J segment lost 8 bases and the V segment lost 5 bases, leaving 6 bases of the junction unmatched. CDR3 DNA: TGTGCCAGCAGTGTCCGACAGGGGGGCGGCTACACCTTC. Its protein product is CASSVRQGGGYTF.

V usage is TRBV27 and J usage is TRBJ1-4; D is uncertain. Germline V lookup: CDR1 MNHEY, CDR2 SMNVEV (reference sequence). The CDR3 is 14 residues long. The germline V and J ends were trimmed by 6 bases and 4 bases, with 12 bases remaining between them. The CDR3 DNA is TGTGCCAGCAGCCAGTGGACTGATAATGAAAAACTGTTTTTT. Encoded protein: CASSQWTDNEKLFF.

The V and J genes are TRBV15 and TRBJ2-2; D is perhaps TRBD1 (6 bases). CDR1 is LNHNV and CDR2 is YYDKDF in the germline V gene (reference sequence). The CDR3 contains 15 residues. The V and J ends lost 4 bases and 4 bases respectively, with 13 bases between them. Here the CDR3 DNA reads TGTGCCACCAGCATACTCAAACAGGGCACCGGGGAGCTGTTTTTT. This codes for CATSILKQGTGELFF.

The rearrangement uses TRBV7-9 and TRBJ2-7; D not resolved. Trimming left V 1 base short and J 5 bases short, with 3 bases between. The CDR3 totals 11 residues. The V gene's germline CDR1 is SEHNR and CDR2 FQNEAQ (reference sequence). The CDR3: CASSLVDEQYF. Written as DNA, the CDR3 is TGTGCCAGCAGCTTAGTCGACGAGCAGTACTTC.

This chain uses TRBV3-1 (or the pseudogene TRBV3-2) with TRBJ1-5; D gene unclear. CDR1 is LGHDT, CDR2 YNNKEL, per germline (reference sequence). This CDR3 region has 13 residues. The V end lost 0 bases, the J end lost 5 bases, and 5 bases lay between the germline ends. In nucleotides, the CDR3 is TGTGCCAGCAGCCAAGATTTCGATCAGCCCCAGCATTTT. Translation gives CASSQDFDQPQHF.